The 16 T cell receptor beta chains given below trace back to one sample, sequenced in a study (dated by TCRdb to the mid-2010s). Receptor libraries were prepared by 5' RACE. The sequencer listed for this sample is Illumina MiSeq. The public reads were quality trimmed at Q25 with fastp and then assembled into clones with MiXCR by TCRdb, keeping productive beta chains. Records with the same CDR3 protein are collapsed into one entry carrying the most frequent genes and DNA. This sample gives over 50,000 distinct CDR3 sequences in total; approximately 25% of them show up just once. The top ten hold roughly 3.1% of the sample. Sequencing input: tumor-infiltrating naive CD4+ T cells sorted from the breast tumor. The sample's cell subset or site label, in plain terms: naive CD4+ T cells, CD4+CD45RA+CD25-. Receptors originate from a female donor with breast cancer.

In this sample, this clonotype turned up many times. The rearrangement uses TRBV7-7 and TRBJ2-2; 9 positions match TRBD1. The trim removed 3 bases at V and 1 base at J, leaving 0 bases unmatched. The CDR3 length is 15 residues. CDR1 and CDR2 from the germline V gene are SSHAT and FNYEAQ (reference sequence). CDR3 nucleotides: TGTGCCAGCAGCTTGACAGGGGGGAACACCGGGGAGCTGTTTTTT. It translates to CASSLTGGNTGELFF.

This clonotype has only a few counts. V is TRBV11-2 and J is TRBJ1-2; TRBD1 might be the D (5 bases). This CDR3 has 16 residues. Per the germline V gene, CDR1 is SGHAT and CDR2 is FQNNGV. Deletions cut 0 bases from V and 2 bases from J, with 13 bases between. CDR3 sequence reads: CASSLELRRGNYGYTF. The CDR3, as DNA: TGTGCCAGCAGCTTAGAGCTTAGGCGGGGGAACTATGGCTACACCTTC.

This clonotype has at least ten counts. The J gene is TRBJ2-1, the V gene TRBV12-3 or TRBV12-4; D gene ambiguous. This CDR3 spans 12 amino acids. V gave up 2 bases and J gave up 9 bases, with 8 bases separating them. The CDR3 is CASSLLRSEQFF. Written as DNA, the CDR3 is TGTGCCAGCAGTTTACTTAGGAGTGAGCAGTTCTTC.

The chain has TRBV5-1 and TRBJ2-7; either TRBD1 or TRBD2 may supply D (6 bases each). From germline, CDR1 is SGHRS and CDR2 YFSETQ. V was shortened by 5 bases and J by 5 bases, with 20 bases between the two germline ends. The CDR3 sequence is 15 residues long. CDR3 DNA sequence: TGCGCCAGCAGTTTTGGAGGGGGGCAGATTCACGAGCAGTACTTC. It specifies CASSFGGGQIHEQYF.

In this sample, this clonotype turned up many times. This sequence joins TRBV4-2 and TRBJ1-3; D remains ambiguous. The CDR3 loop spans 15 amino acids. V was clipped by 0 bases and J by 5 bases, with 11 bases between them. CDR1 and CDR2 (germline): LGHNA, YNFKEQ. The CDR3 loop is CASSQDPDPRNTIYF. The CDR3 DNA sequence: TGTGCCAGCAGCCAAGATCCGGACCCACGAAACACCATATATTTT.

The chain joins TRBV5-1 to TRBJ2-3; 9 positions agree with TRBD2. The germline gives CDR1 SGHRS, CDR2 YFSETQ. Unmatched junction bases numbered 0, after V lost 3 bases and J lost 1 base. The length of the CDR3 is 14 residues. For the CDR3, the DNA is TGCGCCAGCAGCTGGACTAGCGGCACAGATACGCAGTATTTT. This encodes CASSWTSGTDTQYF.

In its sample, this clonotype was seen many times. The J gene is TRBJ2-1, the V gene TRBV20-1; 9 bases fit TRBD2. V shed 6 bases and J 6 bases; nucleotides not matched to a gene: 9. This CDR3 has 14 amino acids. From germline, CDR1 is DFQATT and CDR2 SNEGSKA (reference sequence). The DNA for the CDR3 is TGCAGTGCACCCATTAGCGGGAGCGGCAATGAGCAGTTCTTC. Protein sequence: CSAPISGSGNEQFF.

As concerns this clonotype: At one boundary the junction diverges from the germline segment, which might be a read error. The chain combines TRBV2 with TRBJ2-1; 8 nucleotides agree with TRBD2. CDR3 length: 15 amino acids. The V gene's germline CDR1 is SNHLY and CDR2 FYNNEI. CDR3 bases: TGTGCCAGCGTAAAGCGGGAGAGCTCCAACAATGAGCAGTTCTTC. Protein: CASVKRESSNNEQFF.

The J gene is TRBJ2-7, the V gene TRBV4-2, with TRBD2 as a possible D gene (6 bases). V lost 0 bases, J lost 6 bases, and 15 bases lay in between. The CDR3 has 15 residues. Germline V CDR1 and CDR2: LGHNA, YNFKEQ. DNA for the CDR3: TGTGCCAGCAGCCAAGACCCCTGGAGGGCAGGCGAGCAGTACTTC. Protein sequence: CASSQDPWRAGEQYF.

The gene calls are TRBV5-1 and TRBJ1-2; D uncertain. The CDR3 covers 12 residues. CDR1 is SGHRS, CDR2 YFSETQ, per germline. Trimming cost V 0 bases and J 8 bases, with 8 bases left between them. The CDR3 protein is CASSLVLGGYTF. CDR3 bases: TGCGCCAGCAGCTTGGTGCTGGGGGGCTACACCTTC.

The V call is TRBV15, the J call TRBJ1-3, with D unclear. Germline assignment: CDR1 LNHNV and CDR2 YYDKDF (reference sequence). The CDR3 is 15 residues long. Trimming took 3 bases from V and 4 from J, leaving 13 bases between them. The CDR3 spells CATSREGFRGNTIYF. CDR3 bases: TGTGCCACCAGCAGGGAAGGGTTTCGCGGAAACACCATATATTTT.

The genes are TRBV5-1 and TRBJ2-3; 11 bases are a match to TRBD2. The CDR3 is made up of 15 amino acids. Trimming took 4 bases from V and 4 from J; bases not matched to a gene: 5. Germline V gives CDR1 SGHRS, CDR2 YFSETQ. The chain's CDR3 is CASSEVAGGPDTQYF. The CDR3 nucleotides are TGCGCCAGCAGCGAGGTAGCGGGAGGGCCAGATACGCAGTATTTT.

This clonotype came up a few times. CDR3: CSVDTGARETQYF. For the CDR3, the DNA is TGCAGCGTTGACACAGGGGCAAGGGAGACCCAGTACTTC. The chain has TRBV29-1 and TRBJ2-5, with 7 bases aligning to TRBD1. Germline CDR1 reads SQVTM; CDR2 reads ANQGSEA. V was clipped by 3 bases and J by 5 bases; unmatched bases: 6. The CDR3 sequence is 13 residues long.

The chain uses TRBV29-1 and TRBJ1-2, with D possibly TRBD1 on 5 matching bases. Per germline, CDR1 SQVTM and CDR2 ANQGSEA. Trimming took off 4 bases at V and 0 bases at J, with 6 bases between the two ends. The CDR3 is made up of 12 amino acids. This chain's CDR3 is CSVGTTNYGYTF. The CDR3 DNA follows: TGCAGCGTTGGGACAACTAACTATGGCTACACCTTC.

The chain recombines TRBV5-1 with TRBJ2-7, with 11 positions matching TRBD2. V trimming: 4 bases; J trimming: 4 bases; junction bases outside the gene matches: 4. The germline gives CDR1 SGHRS, CDR2 YFSETQ. The CDR3 has 14 residues. The CDR3 DNA follows: TGCGCCAGCAGCGATACTAGCGGGGGATACGAGCAGTACTTC. Translated: CASSDTSGGYEQYF.

This clonotype occurred a few times. The chain carries TRBV5-1 and TRBJ1-2; no reliable D call. This CDR3 has 14 residues. V was shortened by 4 bases and J by 4 bases, with 14 bases between the two germline ends. Germline assignment: CDR1 SGHRS and CDR2 YFSETQ. CDR3 protein: CASSPGAGSYGYTF. In DNA form, the CDR3 reads TGCGCCAGCAGCCCCGGAGCGGGGTCCTATGGCTACACCTTC.